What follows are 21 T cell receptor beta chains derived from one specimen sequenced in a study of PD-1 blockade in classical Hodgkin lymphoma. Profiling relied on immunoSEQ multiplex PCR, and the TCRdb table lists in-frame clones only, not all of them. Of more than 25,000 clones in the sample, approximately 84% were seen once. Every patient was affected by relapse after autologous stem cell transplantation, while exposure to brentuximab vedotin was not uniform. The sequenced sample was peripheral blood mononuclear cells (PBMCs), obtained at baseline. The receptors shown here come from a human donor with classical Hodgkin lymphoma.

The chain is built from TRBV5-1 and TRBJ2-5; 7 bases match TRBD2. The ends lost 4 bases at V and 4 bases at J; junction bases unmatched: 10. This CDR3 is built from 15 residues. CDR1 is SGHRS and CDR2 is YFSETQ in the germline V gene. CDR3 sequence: CASSPSGAGTETQYF. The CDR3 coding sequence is TGCGCCAGCAGCCCGAGCGGGGCCGGGACAGAGACCCAGTACTTC.

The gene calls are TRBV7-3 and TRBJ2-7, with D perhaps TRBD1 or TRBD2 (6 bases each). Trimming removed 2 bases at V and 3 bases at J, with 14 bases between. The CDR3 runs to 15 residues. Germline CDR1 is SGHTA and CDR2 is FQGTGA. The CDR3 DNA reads TGTGCCAGCAGCTTATATGGGGGGCCGGGCTACGAGCAGTACTTC. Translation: CASSLYGGPGYEQYF.

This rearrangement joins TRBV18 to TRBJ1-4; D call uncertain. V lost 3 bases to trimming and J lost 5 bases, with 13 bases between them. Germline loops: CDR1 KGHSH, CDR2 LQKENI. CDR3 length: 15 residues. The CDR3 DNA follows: TGTGCCAGCTCACCTCTTACCGGGCTAAATGAAAAACTGTTTTTT. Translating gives CASSPLTGLNEKLFF.

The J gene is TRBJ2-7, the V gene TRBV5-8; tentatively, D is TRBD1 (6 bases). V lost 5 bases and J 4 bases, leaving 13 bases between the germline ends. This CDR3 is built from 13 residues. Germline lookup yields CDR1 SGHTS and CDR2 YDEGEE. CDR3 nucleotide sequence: TGTGCCAGCAGGGGGGCAGGGTGGTACGAGCAGTACTTC. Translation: CASRGAGWYEQYF.

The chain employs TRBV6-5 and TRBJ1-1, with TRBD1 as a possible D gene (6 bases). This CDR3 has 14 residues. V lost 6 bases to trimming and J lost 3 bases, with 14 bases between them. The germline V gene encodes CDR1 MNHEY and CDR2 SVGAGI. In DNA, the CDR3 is TGTGCCAGCAGGGGGGCAGGGGTGGACACTGAAGCTTTCTTT. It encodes CASRGAGVDTEAFF.

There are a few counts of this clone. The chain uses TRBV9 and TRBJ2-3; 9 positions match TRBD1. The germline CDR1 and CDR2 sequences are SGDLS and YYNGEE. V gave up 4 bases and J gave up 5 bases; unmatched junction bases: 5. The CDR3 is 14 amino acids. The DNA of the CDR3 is TGTGCCAGCAGCAATGACAGGGGGGTAGATACGCAGTATTTT. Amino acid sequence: CASSNDRGVDTQYF.

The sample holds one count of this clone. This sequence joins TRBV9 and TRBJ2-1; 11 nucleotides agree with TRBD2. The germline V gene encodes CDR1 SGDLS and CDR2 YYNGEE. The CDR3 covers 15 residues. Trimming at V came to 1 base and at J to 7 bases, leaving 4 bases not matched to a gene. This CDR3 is CASSVLAGGMNEQFF. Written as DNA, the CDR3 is TGTGCCAGCAGCGTACTAGCGGGGGGAATGAATGAGCAGTTCTTC.

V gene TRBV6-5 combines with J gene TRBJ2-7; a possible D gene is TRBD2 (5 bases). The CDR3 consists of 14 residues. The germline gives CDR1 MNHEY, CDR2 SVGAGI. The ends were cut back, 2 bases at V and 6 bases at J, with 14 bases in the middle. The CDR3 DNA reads TGTGCCAGCAGTTACATGGGAGCGAAGTGCGAGCAGTACTTC. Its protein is CASSYMGAKCEQYF.

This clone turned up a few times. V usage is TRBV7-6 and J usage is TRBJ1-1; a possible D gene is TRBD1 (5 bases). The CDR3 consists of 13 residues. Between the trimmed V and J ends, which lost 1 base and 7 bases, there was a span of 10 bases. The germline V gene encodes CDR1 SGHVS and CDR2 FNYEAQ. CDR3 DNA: TGTGCCAGCAGCTTAGATGGTGACAGTGAAGCTTTCTTT. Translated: CASSLDGDSEAFF.

The CDR3: CASSWTGGLGYTF. CDR3 sequence (DNA): TGTGCCAGCAGCTGGACGGGAGGCCTGGGCTACACCTTC. This chain joins TRBV7-9 and TRBJ1-2; D not resolved. The CDR3 length is 13 residues. Trimming pared 4 bases from V and 8 bases from J, leaving 14 bases between. Germline CDR1 reads SEHNR; CDR2 reads FQNEAQ (reference sequence).

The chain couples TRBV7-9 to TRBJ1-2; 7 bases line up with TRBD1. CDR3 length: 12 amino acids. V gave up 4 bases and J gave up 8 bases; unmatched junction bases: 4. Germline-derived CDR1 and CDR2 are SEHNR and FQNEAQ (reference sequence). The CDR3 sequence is CASSWQGGGYTF. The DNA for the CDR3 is TGTGCCAGCAGCTGGCAGGGGGGCGGCTACACCTTC.

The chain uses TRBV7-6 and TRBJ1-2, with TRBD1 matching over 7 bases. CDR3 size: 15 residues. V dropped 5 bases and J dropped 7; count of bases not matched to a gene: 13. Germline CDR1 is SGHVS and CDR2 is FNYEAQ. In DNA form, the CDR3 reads TGTGCCAGCAGCCCGGCGGACAGGAGGTATAGTGGCTACACCTTC. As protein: CASSPADRRYSGYTF.

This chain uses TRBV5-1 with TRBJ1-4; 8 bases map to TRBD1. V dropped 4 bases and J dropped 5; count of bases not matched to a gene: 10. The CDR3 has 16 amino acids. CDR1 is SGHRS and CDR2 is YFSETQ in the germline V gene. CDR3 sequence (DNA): TGCGCCAGCAGCATCCCCACCGGGACAGGAAATGAAAAACTGTTTTTT. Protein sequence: CASSIPTGTGNEKLFF.

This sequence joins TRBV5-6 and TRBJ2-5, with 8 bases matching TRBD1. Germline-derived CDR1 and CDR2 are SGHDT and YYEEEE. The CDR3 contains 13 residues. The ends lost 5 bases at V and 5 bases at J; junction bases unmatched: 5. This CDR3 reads CASSRQGAETQYF. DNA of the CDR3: TGTGCCAGCAGTCGCCAGGGGGCCGAGACCCAGTACTTC.

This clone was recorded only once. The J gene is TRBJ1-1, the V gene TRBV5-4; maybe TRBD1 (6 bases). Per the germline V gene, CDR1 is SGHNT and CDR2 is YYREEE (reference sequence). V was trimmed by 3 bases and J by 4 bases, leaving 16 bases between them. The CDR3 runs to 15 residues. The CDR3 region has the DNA TGTGCCAGCAGCTCAAGGCTACAGGGCGCCACTGAAGCTTTCTTT. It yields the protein CASSSRLQGATEAFF.

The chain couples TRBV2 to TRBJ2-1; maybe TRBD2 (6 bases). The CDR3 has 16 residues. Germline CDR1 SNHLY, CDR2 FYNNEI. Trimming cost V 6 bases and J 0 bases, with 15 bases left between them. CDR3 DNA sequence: TGTGCCAGCAGCCCCGGGACTGGGGGCTCCTACAATGAGCAGTTCTTC. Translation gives CASSPGTGGSYNEQFF.

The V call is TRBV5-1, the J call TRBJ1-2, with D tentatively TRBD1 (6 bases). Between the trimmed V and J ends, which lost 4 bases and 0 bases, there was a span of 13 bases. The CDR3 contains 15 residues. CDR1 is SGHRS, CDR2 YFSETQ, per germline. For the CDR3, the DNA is TGCGCCAGCAGCACGGACAGCGGGGCTAACTATGGCTACACCTTC. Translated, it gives CASSTDSGANYGYTF.

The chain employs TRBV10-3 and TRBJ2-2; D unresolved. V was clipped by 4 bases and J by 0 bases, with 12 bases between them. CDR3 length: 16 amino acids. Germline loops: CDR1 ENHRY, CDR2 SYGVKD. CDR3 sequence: CAISALRASNTGELFF. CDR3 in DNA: TGTGCCATCAGTGCACTTCGGGCTTCGAACACCGGGGAGCTGTTTTTT.

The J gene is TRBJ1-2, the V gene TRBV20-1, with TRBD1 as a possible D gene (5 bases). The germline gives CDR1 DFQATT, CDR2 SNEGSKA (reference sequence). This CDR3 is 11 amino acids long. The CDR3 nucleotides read TGCAGCCTGGGGGGGACGTATGGCTACACCTTC. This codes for CSLGGTYGYTF.

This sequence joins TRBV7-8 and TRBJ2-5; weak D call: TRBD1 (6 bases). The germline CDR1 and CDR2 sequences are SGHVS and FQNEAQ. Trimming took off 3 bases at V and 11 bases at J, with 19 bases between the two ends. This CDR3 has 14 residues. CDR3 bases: TGTGCCAGCAGCTTTTCTCAGGGGCTTGGGGAGCAGTACTTC. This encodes CASSFSQGLGEQYF.

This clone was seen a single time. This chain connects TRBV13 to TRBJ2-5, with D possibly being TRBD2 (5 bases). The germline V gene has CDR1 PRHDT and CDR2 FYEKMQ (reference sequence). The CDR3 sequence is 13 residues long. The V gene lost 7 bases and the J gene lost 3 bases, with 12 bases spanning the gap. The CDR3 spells CASKIRGKETQYF. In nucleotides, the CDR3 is TGTGCCAGCAAGATACGGGGTAAAGAGACCCAGTACTTC.